Below are 21 T cell receptor beta chains sequenced from a single sample in a study of vaccination and CD4 T cells after COVID-19. Treatment in this sample: roughly ten-day PBMC culture with coronavirus spike peptide pools or control peptides (ViraFEST assay). At the Johns Hopkins FTIC core, DNA taken from cultured CD4+ T cells was sequenced by way of the Oncomine TCR Beta short-read assay. A single record per CDR3 protein comes from TCRdb applying MiXCR to the PCR reads. This sample carries over 11,000 distinct CDR3 sequences, about three fifths of them seen once, and the ten largest clones take 15% to 20%. These TCRs are of unknown antigen specificity. The sample consisted of CD4+ T cells from blood, cultured in vitro. These receptors all come from a human donor who had recovered from COVID-19.

The chain uses TRBV6-1 and TRBJ1-2, with 7 bases identical to TRBD1. The germline CDR1 and CDR2 sequences are MNHNS and SASEGT. The ends lost 6 bases at V and 6 bases at J; junction bases unmatched: 10. CDR3 length: 14 amino acids. The CDR3 bases are TGTGCCAGCAGGGCACCGGGACAGATAAATGGCTACACCTTC. Translated, it gives CASRAPGQINGYTF.

V and J are TRBV6-1 and TRBJ2-7, with TRBD2 matching 8 bases. CDR3 size: 16 residues. Germline CDR1 and CDR2: MNHNS and SASEGT. Unmatched junction bases numbered 9, after V lost 5 bases and J lost 0 bases. DNA of the CDR3: TGTGCCAGCAGTCCCGGGGTAGCGGGGACCTCCTACGAGCAGTACTTC. Its translation: CASSPGVAGTSYEQYF.

The chain links TRBV20-1 to TRBJ2-5; D is unclear. The CDR3 is made up of 12 amino acids. The V end was cut by 3 bases, the J end by 5 bases, with 10 bases between. Per germline, CDR1 DFQATT and CDR2 SNEGSKA (reference sequence). The CDR3 nucleotides are TGCAGTGCTAGTCCGCCCTTGGAGACCCAGTACTTC. Amino acid sequence: CSASPPLETQYF.

This clonotype has only a few counts. The chain carries TRBV20-1 and TRBJ1-6; D perhaps matches TRBD1 (6 bases). CDR1 DFQATT and CDR2 SNEGSKA come from the germline V gene (reference sequence). V lost 3 bases to trimming and J lost 3 bases, with 12 bases between them. The CDR3 runs to 15 residues. The CDR3, as DNA: TGCAGTGCTAGGGCGGGGGCCCTCTATAATTCACCCCTCCACTTT. Encoded protein: CSARAGALYNSPLHF.

The chain couples TRBV19 to TRBJ1-5; 8 bases align to TRBD1. CDR1 LNHDA and CDR2 SQIVND come from the germline V gene (reference sequence). Trimming removed 5 bases from V and 2 bases from J; junction bases left unmatched: 5. CDR3 length: 15 residues. The CDR3, as DNA: TGTGCCAGTAGTGGCAGGGGGCCCGGCAATCAGCCCCAGCATTTT. This translates into CASSGRGPGNQPQHF.

The chain carries TRBV11-2 and TRBJ2-1; 7 bases match TRBD1. Per germline, CDR1 SGHAT and CDR2 FQNNGV. This CDR3 has 15 residues. V lost 6 bases to trimming and J lost 7 bases; unmatched junction nucleotides: 12. CDR3 protein: CASRKTGQTLNEQFF. The DNA for the CDR3 is TGTGCCAGCAGGAAGACGGGACAGACGTTAAATGAGCAGTTCTTC.

This clonotype was seen only a few times. The CDR3 DNA sequence: TGTGCCACCAGCAGCCCTCAGGCAGCAGATACGCAGTATTTT. This sequence encodes CATSSPQAADTQYF. J is TRBJ2-3 and V is TRBV15; no firm D call. V lost 3 bases and J 4 bases, leaving 11 bases between the germline ends. The length of the CDR3 is 14 residues. The germline V gene has CDR1 LNHNV and CDR2 YYDKDF (reference sequence). The whole variable domain, filled in from reference TRBV15 and TRBJ2-3, reads DAMVIQNPRYQVTQFGKPVTLSCSQTLNHNVMYWYQQKSSQAPKLLFHYYDKDFNNEADTPDNFQSRRPNTSFCFLDIRSPGLGDTAMYLCATSSPQAADTQYFGPGTRLTVL.

This clonotype was observed a few times. V gene TRBV25-1 combines with J gene TRBJ1-1; D is undetermined. The CDR3 is made up of 11 amino acids. The V gene's germline CDR1 is MGHDK and CDR2 SYGVNS. V lost 10 bases to trimming and J lost 1 base, with 7 bases between them. The CDR3 loop reads CATSWNTEAFF. CDR3 coding DNA: TGTGCCACCAGCTGGAACACTGAAGCTTTCTTT.

The chain uses TRBV11-3 and TRBJ1-3; the D is unclear. The CDR3 totals 15 residues. V was clipped by 3 bases and J by 0 bases, with 9 bases between them. Germline loops: CDR1 SGHNT, CDR2 YENEEA. The CDR3 sequence is CASSFSGNSGNTIYF. CDR3 nucleotides: TGTGCCAGCAGCTTCTCCGGGAACTCTGGAAACACCATATATTTT.

This clonotype was seen more than once but under ten times. This rearrangement joins TRBV10-3 to TRBJ1-1; D is perhaps TRBD1 (5 bases). The germline CDR1 and CDR2 sequences are ENHRY and SYGVKD. This CDR3 region has 15 residues. V dropped 4 bases and J dropped 5 bases, with 17 bases sitting between them. The CDR3 here is CAISVATHGGTEAFF. The CDR3, as DNA: TGTGCCATCAGTGTTGCGACCCACGGGGGGACTGAAGCTTTCTTT.

The J gene is TRBJ1-2, the V gene TRBV7-2; no clear D gene. This CDR3 spans 13 amino acids. Germline CDR1 is SGHTA and CDR2 is FQGNSA. V dropped 5 bases and J dropped 8 bases, with 15 bases sitting between them. CDR3 sequence (DNA): TGTGCCAGCAGCCGAACCCAGACACGCGGCTACACCTTC. Translation: CASSRTQTRGYTF. The complete variable domain, with remaining parts taken from reference TRBV7-2 and TRBJ1-2, reads GAGVSQSPSNKVTEKGKDVELRCDPISGHTALYWYRQSLGQGLEFLIYFQGNSAPDKSGLPSDRFSAERTGGSVSTLTIQRTQQEDSAVYLCASSRTQTRGYTFGSGTRLTVV.

This clonotype was seen a handful of times. The chain uses TRBV6-2 or TRBV6-3 and TRBJ1-2, with D maybe TRBD1 (6 bases). Germline V gives CDR1 MNHEY, CDR2 SVGEGT. Trimming took 5 bases from V and 4 from J, leaving 17 bases between them. CDR3 size: 15 residues. In DNA form, the CDR3 reads TGTGCCAGCAGTATGGCCGACAGGTCAGGCTATGGCTACACCTTC. Residues: CASSMADRSGYGYTF.

V gene TRBV27 combines with J gene TRBJ2-3, with TRBD2 identical over 16 bases. J gave up 2 bases and V 5 bases, and 13 bases lay outside the gene matches. This CDR3 has 20 amino acids. Germline CDR1 MNHEY, CDR2 SMNVEV (reference sequence). CDR3 amino acids: CASSGAGTSGRARYTDTQYF. The CDR3 DNA sequence: TGTGCCAGCAGTGGTGCCGGGACTAGCGGGAGGGCCCGTTACACAGATACGCAGTATTTT.

The CDR3 here is CSASGEGGETQYF. As DNA, the CDR3 is TGCAGTGCTAGTGGGGAAGGGGGAGAGACCCAGTACTTC. The gene calls are TRBV20-1 and TRBJ2-5, with D maybe TRBD1 (6 bases). The CDR3 loop spans 13 amino acids. With 3 bases removed from V and 4 bases from J, the gap between germline ends came to 12 bases. Germline CDR1 reads DFQATT; CDR2 reads SNEGSKA (reference sequence).

This clonotype was seen a few times. The gene calls are TRBV20-1 and TRBJ1-5; 12 positions match TRBD1. V was pared by 6 bases and J by 7 bases, with 7 bases of the junction left unmatched. The CDR3 is made up of 14 amino acids. Germline-derived CDR1 and CDR2 are DFQATT and SNEGSKA (reference sequence). CDR3 protein: CSAVAGTGGQPQHF. Written as DNA, the CDR3 is TGCAGTGCGGTAGCCGGGACAGGGGGCCAGCCCCAGCATTTT.

There are a few counts of this clonotype. The CDR3 region is CSARPGEMNTEAFF. The CDR3, as DNA: TGCAGTGCTAGACCAGGGGAGATGAACACTGAAGCTTTCTTT. The genes are TRBV20-1 and TRBJ1-1; perhaps TRBD1 as D (6 bases). CDR1 and CDR2 (germline): DFQATT, SNEGSKA (reference sequence). Deletions cut 2 bases from V and 0 bases from J, with 10 bases between. The CDR3 is made up of 14 amino acids.

The CDR3, as DNA: TGTGCCAGCAGAACTTCTCAATACAGAGGCGAGCAGTACTTC. Protein sequence: CASRTSQYRGEQYF. The V and J genes are TRBV27 and TRBJ2-7; the D is unclear. This CDR3 is built from 14 residues. The V end lost 6 bases, the J end lost 6 bases, and 18 bases lay between the germline ends. Looked up from germline, CDR1 is MNHEY and CDR2 is SMNVEV (reference sequence).

The chain joins TRBV11-2 to TRBJ2-3, with TRBD1 as a possible D gene (5 bases). The V end was cut by 0 bases, the J end by 3 bases, with 10 bases between. The CDR3 is 15 residues long. Germline V lookup: CDR1 SGHAT, CDR2 FQNNGV. CDR3 in amino acids: CASSLDGARTDTQYF. CDR3 DNA: TGTGCCAGCAGCTTAGATGGGGCTAGAACAGATACGCAGTATTTT.

The V gene is TRBV5-3, the J gene TRBJ1-5; unclear D gene. TRBV5-3 is an open reading frame whose function is uncertain. The CDR3 is 16 residues long. V lost 4 bases, J lost 1 base, and 15 bases lay in between. CDR3 nucleotide sequence: TGTGCCAGAAGCCCTCCCGGGGAGCAGAGCAATCAGCCCCAGCATTTT. It yields the protein CARSPPGEQSNQPQHF.

This clonotype is labeled medium-sized. This rearrangement joins TRBV11-3 to TRBJ2-3; D may be TRBD1 (5 bases). Germline loops: CDR1 SGHNT, CDR2 YENEEA. This CDR3 is built from 16 residues. The V end lost 1 base, the J end lost 2 bases, and 13 bases lay between the germline ends. The CDR3 region is CASSLGVSTVTDTQYF. The CDR3 bases are TGTGCCAGCAGCTTAGGAGTTTCGACAGTCACAGATACGCAGTATTTT.

The chain couples TRBV12-3 or TRBV12-4 to TRBJ2-3; D remains unclear. V was cut by 1 base and J by 3 bases, with 5 bases left in between. The CDR3 has 13 amino acids. The CDR3 loop reads CASSLGRTDTQYF. CDR3 bases: TGTGCCAGCAGTTTAGGCAGAACAGATACGCAGTATTTT.